This T cell receptor (beta chain) is from a study of vaccination and CD4 T cells after COVID-19. Study context: Diagnosis preceded the drawing of post-COVID samples by a median about 100 days (range 35 to 161).

Cultured CD4+ T-cell DNA underwent Oncomine TCR Beta short-read sequencing. Using its own MiXCR run on the PCR reads, TCRdb lists one record per CDR3 protein. The sample includes about 12,000 distinct CDR3 sequences, over 40% of them seen just once. The treatment: approximately nine-day PBMC culture with coronavirus spike peptide pools or control peptides (ViraFEST assay). ViraFEST enlarged antigen-specific T cell populations with peptide pools and afterwards sequenced TCRs. In this sample, this clonotype turned up a few times. Its matching antigen is unknown. Findings and limits, study-wide: Relatively few convalescent patients and no early post-infection timepoints were analyzed. For convalescent patients, 304 of the 307 vaccine-specific clones analyzed were classified as spike mono-reactive.

The CDR3 contains 15 residues. Germline CDR1 is SGHTA and CDR2 is FQGTGA. V lost 3 bases and J lost 8; bases outside the gene matches: 8. This receptor was identified in a human donor who had recovered from COVID-19. The chain recombines TRBV7-3 with TRBJ2-2; 8 bases match TRBD2. The sequenced material came from CD4+ T cells from blood, cultured in vitro. Here the CDR3 reads CASSLNLAGTGELFF. The CDR3 DNA reads as TGTGCCAGCAGCTTGAATCTAGCGGGCACTGGGGAGCTGTTTTTT.